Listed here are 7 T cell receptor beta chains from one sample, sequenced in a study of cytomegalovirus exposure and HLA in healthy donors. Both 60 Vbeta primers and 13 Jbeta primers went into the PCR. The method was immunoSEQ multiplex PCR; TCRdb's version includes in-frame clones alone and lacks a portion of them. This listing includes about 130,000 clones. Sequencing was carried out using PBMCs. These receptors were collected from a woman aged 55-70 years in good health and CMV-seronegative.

CDR3: CAISDIGGAGDTQYF. CDR3 nucleotides: TGTGCCATCAGTGATATCGGGGGGGCCGGAGATACGCAGTATTTT. The V gene is TRBV10-3, the J gene TRBJ2-3, with 8 positions matching TRBD2. The J segment lost 5 bases and the V segment lost 3 bases, leaving 7 bases of the junction unmatched. The CDR3 is 15 amino acids. Per germline, CDR1 ENHRY and CDR2 SYGVKD.

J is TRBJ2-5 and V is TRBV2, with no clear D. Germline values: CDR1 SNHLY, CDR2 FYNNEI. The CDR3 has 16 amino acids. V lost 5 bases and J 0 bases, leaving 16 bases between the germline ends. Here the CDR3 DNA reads TGTGCCAGCAGTAGGATCGACATTTTGTACCAAGAGACCCAGTACTTC. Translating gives CASSRIDILYQETQYF.

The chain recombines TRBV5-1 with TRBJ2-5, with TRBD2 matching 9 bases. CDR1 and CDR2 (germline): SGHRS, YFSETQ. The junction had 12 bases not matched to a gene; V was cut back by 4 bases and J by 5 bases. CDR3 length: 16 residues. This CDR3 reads CASSDGLRGGPETQYF. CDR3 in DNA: TGCGCCAGCAGCGACGGGCTGCGGGGGGGCCCGGAGACCCAGTACTTC.

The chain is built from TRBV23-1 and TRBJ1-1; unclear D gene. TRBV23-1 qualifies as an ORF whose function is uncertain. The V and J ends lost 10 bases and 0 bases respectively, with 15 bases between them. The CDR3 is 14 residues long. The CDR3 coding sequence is TGCGCCAACCCACCCCCGGGGATGAACACTGAAGCTTTCTTT. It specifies CANPPPGMNTEAFF.

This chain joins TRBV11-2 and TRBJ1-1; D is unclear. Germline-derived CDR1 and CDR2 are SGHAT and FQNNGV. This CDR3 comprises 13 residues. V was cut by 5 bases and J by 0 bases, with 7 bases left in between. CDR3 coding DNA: TGTGCCAGCAGCCGCTATATGAACACTGAAGCTTTCTTT. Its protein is CASSRYMNTEAFF.

The CDR3 sequence: CATLGGGNQPQHF. The CDR3 nucleotides read TGTGCCACCCTCGGAGGGGGCAATCAGCCCCAGCATTTT. The rearrangement links TRBV6-1 to TRBJ1-5; possible D gene TRBD1, 5 bases. The CDR3 loop spans 13 amino acids. In germline, CDR1 is MNHNS, CDR2 SASEGT. Trimming pared 10 bases from V and 2 bases from J, leaving 12 bases between.

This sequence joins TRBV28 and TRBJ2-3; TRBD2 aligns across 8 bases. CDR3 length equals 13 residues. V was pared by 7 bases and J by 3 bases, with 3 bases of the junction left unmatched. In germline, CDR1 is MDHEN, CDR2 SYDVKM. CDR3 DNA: TGTGCCAGCACCGGGGGGGCGACAGATACGCAGTATTTT. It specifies CASTGGATDTQYF.